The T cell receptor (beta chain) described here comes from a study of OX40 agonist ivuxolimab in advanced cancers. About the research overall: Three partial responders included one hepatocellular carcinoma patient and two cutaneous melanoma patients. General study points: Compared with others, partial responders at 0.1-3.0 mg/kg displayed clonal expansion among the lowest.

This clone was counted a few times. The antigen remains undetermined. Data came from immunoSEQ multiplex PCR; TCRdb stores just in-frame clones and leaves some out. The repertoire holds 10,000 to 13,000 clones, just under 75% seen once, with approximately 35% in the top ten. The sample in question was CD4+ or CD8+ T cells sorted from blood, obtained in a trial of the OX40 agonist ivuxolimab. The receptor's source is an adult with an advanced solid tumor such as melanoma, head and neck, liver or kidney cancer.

The CDR3 sequence is CASSFDRGTEAFF. The CDR3 region has the DNA TGTGCCAGCAGCTTCGACAGGGGCACTGAAGCTTTCTTT. The chain couples TRBV7-3 to TRBJ1-1; 8 nucleotides line up with TRBD1. In germline, CDR1 is SGHTA, CDR2 FQGTGA. This CDR3 is 13 amino acids long. The V segment lost 3 bases and the J segment 4 bases; nucleotides outside the gene matches: 1.